A selection of T cell receptor beta chains follows, all from one sample in a study of identical twins. TCRdb reprocessed the 5' RACE reads via MiXCR and lists one record per CDR3 protein. The sample has under 300,000 distinct CDR3 sequences; around an eighth are singletons. Material for sequencing was memory (CD45RO+) T cells sorted from blood. The receptors were gathered from a woman younger than 35 in good health. Each CDR3 is given with its conserved first and last residue. D genes are given only for firm matches. Rows may omit the clone size; those that give it use once, few, many or a size class.

J	D	size	V	DNA	CDR3
TRBJ2-1	TRBD2	few	TRBV20-1	TGCAGTGGTGGTAGCGGGAGTGAGCAGTTCTTC	CSGGSGSEQFF
TRBJ2-7	NA	few	TRBV15	TGTGCCACCCCCAGGGATCTAACCCTCCACGAGCAGTACTTC	CATPRDLTLHEQYF
TRBJ2-5	TRBD1	few	TRBV7-9	TGTGCCAGCCTGGGTTACAGCGGACAGGGGAAAGAGACCCAGTACTTC	CASLGYSGQGKETQYF
TRBJ2-7	TRBD2	NA	TRBV6-5	TGTGCCAGCAGTTTACGACTGACGGGAGGCTACGAGCAGTACTTC	CASSLRLTGGYEQYF
TRBJ2-1	NA	NA	TRBV20-1	TGCAGTGCCAGGGACAACGACAATGAGCAGTTCTTC	CSARDNDNEQFF
TRBJ1-6	NA	NA	TRBV3-1	TGTGCCAGCAGCCGCCCAGGTGGCGGGGAGAATTCACCCCTCCACTTT	CASSRPGGGENSPLHF
TRBJ1-2	NA	few	TRBV6-5	TGTGCCAGCAGTTCGGCGGGACGGAACTATGGCTACACCTTC	CASSSAGRNYGYTF
TRBJ2-1	NA	few	TRBV5-1	TGCGCCAGCAAGGAGGGCGGGTACAATGAGCAGTTCTTC	CASKEGGYNEQFF
TRBJ1-5	NA	many	TRBV20-1	TGCAGTGCTAGAGATGGGGCGGGTGATCAGCCCCAGCATTTT	CSARDGAGDQPQHF
TRBJ1-2	NA	NA	TRBV9	TGTGCCAGCAGCGTAGGTGGGGGCGCGGCTGGCTACACCTTC	CASSVGGGAAGYTF
TRBJ2-1	NA	NA	TRBV18	TGTGCCAGCTCACCCCGCTCGGACGGCCTAGGCAATGAGCAGTTCTTC	CASSPRSDGLGNEQFF
TRBJ2-7	NA	NA	TRBV7-2	TGTGCCAGCAGCTCCTGGGTAGCCCAGAGCGAGCAGTACTTC	CASSSWVAQSEQYF
TRBJ2-3	NA	few	TRBV5-1	TGCGCCAGCAGCATATCAGGTGCAGATACGCAGTATTTT	CASSISGADTQYF
TRBJ2-5	NA	few	TRBV6-5	TGTGCCAGCAGTTCCTCCCTTGGGGGAGGACAAGAGACCCAGTACTTC	CASSSSLGGGQETQYF
TRBJ1-1	NA	few	TRBV7-9	TGTGCCAGCAGCCGGGGGATGACGAACACTGAAGCTTTCTTT	CASSRGMTNTEAFF
TRBJ1-2	TRBD1	NA	TRBV4-3	TGCGCCAGCAGTCTCACCCTGGGACAGCCCGGTGGCTACACCTTC	CASSLTLGQPGGYTF
TRBJ1-1	NA	NA	TRBV25-1	TGTGCCAGCAGTGAAACAGGGCGAGGGAAAGCTTTCTTT	CASSETGRGKAFF